The text below deals with one TCR beta chain. Methods used by the authors: Reference gene primer amplification gave nucleated cell count estimates. Assay: immunoSEQ multiplex PCR; the TCRdb copy retains only in-frame clones and omits some. V and J calls and clone size are as listed in that table; D and trimming were resolved from the DNA. The sample lists 450,000 to 600,000 clones; about 85% were seen once. This entry belongs to a study of blood T cell repertoires in COVID-19. Study context: From the United States, Italy and Spain came samples of acute and convalescent COVID-19.

Participant-reported clinical history was the basis for cohort assignment. Two negative PCRs, clearance, or symptom resolution had been documented for recovered Cohort 3 donors. Germline assignment: CDR1 LGHDT and CDR2 YNNKEL (reference sequence). The junction had 18 bases not matched to a gene; V was cut back by 3 bases and J by 6 bases. The CDR3 is made up of 18 amino acids. The sequence came from a woman between 18 and 29 years old who had recovered from COVID-19. The sequenced material came from PBMCs or T cells enriched from blood (not recorded which). The chain couples TRBV3-1 (or the pseudogene TRBV3-2) to TRBJ1-2, with TRBD1 identical over 8 bases. The CDR3 spells CASSQTGEGSKGSHGYTF. The CDR3 coding sequence is TGTGCCAGCAGCCAGACAGGGGAAGGGTCTAAGGGAAGCCATGGCTACACCTTC.